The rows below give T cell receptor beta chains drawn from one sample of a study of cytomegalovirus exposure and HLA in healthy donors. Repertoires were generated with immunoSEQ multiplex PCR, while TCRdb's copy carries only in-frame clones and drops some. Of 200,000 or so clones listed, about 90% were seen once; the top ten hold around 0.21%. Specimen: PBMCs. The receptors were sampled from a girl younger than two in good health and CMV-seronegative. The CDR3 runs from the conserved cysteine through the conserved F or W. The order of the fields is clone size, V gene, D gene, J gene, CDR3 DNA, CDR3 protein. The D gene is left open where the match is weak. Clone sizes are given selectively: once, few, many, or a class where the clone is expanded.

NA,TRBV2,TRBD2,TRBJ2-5,TGTGCTAGCAGTACTCTACTAGCGGGAGGCTTTAGGGAGACCCAGTACTTC,CASSTLLAGGFRETQYF
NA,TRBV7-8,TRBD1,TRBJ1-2,TGTGCCAGCAGCTTAGCGGACAGGGGGTGTGGCTACACCTTC,CASSLADRGCGYTF
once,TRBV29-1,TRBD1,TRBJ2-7,TGCAGCGTCCGAGGGGACAGCGGATACGAGCAGTACTTC,CSVRGDSGYEQYF
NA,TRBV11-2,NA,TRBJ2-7,TGTGCCAGCAGCCCAGCTAGCGTGTCCTACGAGCAGTACTTC,CASSPASVSYEQYF
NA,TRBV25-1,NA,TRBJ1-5,TGTGCCAGCAGTGAAGGGGGGGCTGGCAATCAGCCCCAGCATTTT,CASSEGGAGNQPQHF
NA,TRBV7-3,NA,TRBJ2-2,TGTGCCAGCAGCTTAGGGCTAGCCCCCGGGGAGCTGTTTTTT,CASSLGLAPGELFF
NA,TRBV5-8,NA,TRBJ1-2,TGTGCCAGCAGCATGAGACAGCCCCGAAAAATCGGTGGCTACACCTTC,CASSMRQPRKIGGYTF
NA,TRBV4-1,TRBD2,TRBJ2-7,TGCGCCAGCAGCCCGACTAGCGGGGGGACGGCCTACGAGCAGTACTTC,CASSPTSGGTAYEQYF
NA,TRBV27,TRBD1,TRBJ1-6,TGTGCCAGCAGTTTAAGACAGGGTAATTCACCCCTCCACTTT,CASSLRQGNSPLHF
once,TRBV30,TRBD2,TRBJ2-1,TGTGCCTGGAGTGTACAAACTAGCGGGAACAATGAGCAGTTCTTC,CAWSVQTSGNNEQFF
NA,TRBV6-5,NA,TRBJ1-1,TGTGCCAGCAGTTACTCGGGGGGTGGCACTGAAGCTTTCTTT,CASSYSGGGTEAFF
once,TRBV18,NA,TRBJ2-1,TGTGCCAGCTCACCACCTCCCGGCGAGGGAGGTCCCTACAATGAGCAGTTCTTC,CASSPPPGEGGPYNEQFF
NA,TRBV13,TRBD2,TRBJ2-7,TGTGCCAGCAGCCAACCTGCTAGCGGGAGGGCCCACGAGCAGTACTTC,CASSQPASGRAHEQYF
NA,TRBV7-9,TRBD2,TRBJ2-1,TGTGCCAGCAGCTTCTCGTTATCCGGGAGGGCGGACAATGAGCAGTTCTTC,CASSFSLSGRADNEQFF
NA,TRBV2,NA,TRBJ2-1,TGTGCCAGCAGTGCCAGGCGGCAGGGAAGCTCCTACAATGAGCAGTTCTTC,CASSARRQGSSYNEQFF
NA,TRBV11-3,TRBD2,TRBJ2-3,TGTGCCAGCAGCTTAGTTGCGGGAGAAGCAGATACGCAGTATTTT,CASSLVAGEADTQYF
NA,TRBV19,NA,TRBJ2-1,TGTGCCAGTAGTATTTGGGGCGTCTACAATGAGCAGTTCTTC,CASSIWGVYNEQFF
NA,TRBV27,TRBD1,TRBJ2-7,TGTGCCAGCAGTCTTACAGGGGACCTATCCTACGAGCAGTACTTC,CASSLTGDLSYEQYF
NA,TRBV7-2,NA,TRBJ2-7,TGTGCCAGCAGCGGGCGACAGCGTACGAGCTCCTACGAGCAGTACTTC,CASSGRQRTSSYEQYF
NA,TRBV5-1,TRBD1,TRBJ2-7,TGCGCCAGCAGCGCAGGTGGGACAGGGACAAGGTACGAGCAGTACTTC,CASSAGGTGTRYEQYF
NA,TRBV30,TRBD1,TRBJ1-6,TGTGCCTTTCAAATGCCCGGGACAGGTCTTGATTCACCCCTCCACTTT,CAFQMPGTGLDSPLHF
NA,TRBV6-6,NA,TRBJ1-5,TGTGCCAGCAGTACAGCTAATCAGCCCCAGCATTTT,CASSTANQPQHF
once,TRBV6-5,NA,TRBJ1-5,TGTGCCAGCAGTCCAGGGCTCGGTCCCTATCAGCCCCAGCATTTT,CASSPGLGPYQPQHF
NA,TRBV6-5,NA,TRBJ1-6,TGTGCCAGCAGTTACGGGGGGATGAATTCACCCCTCCACTTT,CASSYGGMNSPLHF
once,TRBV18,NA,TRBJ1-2,TGTGCCAGCTCACCACCGGAACAGATAGCTAACTATGGCTACACCTTC,CASSPPEQIANYGYTF
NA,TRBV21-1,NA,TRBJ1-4,TGTGCCAGCAGCAAAGACCCTCTACAGGGGGCGCGAGAAAAACTGTTTTTT,CASSKDPLQGAREKLFF
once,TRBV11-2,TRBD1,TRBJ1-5,TGTGCCAGCAGTCCGGGACAGGGTTGGAATCAGCCCCAGCATTTT,CASSPGQGWNQPQHF
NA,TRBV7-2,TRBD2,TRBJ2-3,TGTGCCAGCAGCCACGGGACTAGCGGGCCCGATACGCAGTATTTT,CASSHGTSGPDTQYF
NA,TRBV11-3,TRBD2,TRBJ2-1,TGTGCCAGCAGCCCCAGACTAGCGGGAGGGCCAAAGTTCTTC,CASSPRLAGGPKFF
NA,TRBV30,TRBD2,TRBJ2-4,TGTGCCTGGTCGAGTGGGGTGGGGCGGGAGAAAAACATTCAGTACTTC,CAWSSGVGREKNIQYF
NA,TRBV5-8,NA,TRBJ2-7,TGTGCCAGCAGCTTGCTTGCGACATTACCCTACGAGCAGTACTTC,CASSLLATLPYEQYF
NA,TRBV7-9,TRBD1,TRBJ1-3,TGTGCCAGCAGCTTATGGGGACAGGGGACTGGAAACACCATATATTTT,CASSLWGQGTGNTIYF
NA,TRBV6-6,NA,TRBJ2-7,TGTGCCAGCAGTGACCAGGGGCGCCGGTACGAGCAGTACTTC,CASSDQGRRYEQYF
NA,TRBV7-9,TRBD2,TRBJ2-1,TGTGCCAGCAGCTTAGAGGTCCGCGGGAGCTCCTACAATGAGCAGTTCTTC,CASSLEVRGSSYNEQFF
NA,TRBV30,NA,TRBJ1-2,TGTGCCTGGAGTGTACCAGGGCGGCCCGTCTATGGCTACACCTTC,CAWSVPGRPVYGYTF
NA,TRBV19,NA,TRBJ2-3,TGTGCCAGCCAGGGGAATCCTACAGATACGCAGTATTTT,CASQGNPTDTQYF
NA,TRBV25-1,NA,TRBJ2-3,TGTGCCAACAGTATGTTCGCAGATACGCAGTATTTT,CANSMFADTQYF
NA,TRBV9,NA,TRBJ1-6,TGTGCCAGCAGCGTAGGGCAGACTTCTAATTCACCCCTCCACTTT,CASSVGQTSNSPLHF
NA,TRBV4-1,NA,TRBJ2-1,TGCGCCAGCAGCCAAAGGGGAGGCAGCTCCTACAATGAGCAGTTCTTC,CASSQRGGSSYNEQFF
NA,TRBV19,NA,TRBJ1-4,TGTGCCAGTAGTATTGGCAGAACAAATGAAAAACTGTTTTTT,CASSIGRTNEKLFF
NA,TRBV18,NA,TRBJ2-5,TGTGCCAGCTCACCACCGCGGCCGGGAGAGACCCAGTACTTC,CASSPPRPGETQYF
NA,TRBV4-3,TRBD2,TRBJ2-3,TGCGCCAGCAGCCACCAGACTAGCGGGATAACAGATACGCAGTATTTT,CASSHQTSGITDTQYF
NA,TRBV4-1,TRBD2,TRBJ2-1,TGCGCCAGCAGCCCCGGACTAGCGGGGTACAATGAGCAGTTCTTC,CASSPGLAGYNEQFF
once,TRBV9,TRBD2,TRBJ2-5,TGTGCCAGCAGCGTCTCTAGCGGATCCGTACAAGAGACCCAGTACTTC,CASSVSSGSVQETQYF
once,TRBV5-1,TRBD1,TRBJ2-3,TGCGCCAGCAGCGCCGGACAGGGGGGAGATACGCAGTATTTT,CASSAGQGGDTQYF